The sequence of this T cell receptor (beta chain) was determined in a study of T-cell memory formation after mild COVID-19. The TCR alpha and TCR beta cDNA libraries, bearing sample barcodes and UMIs, were generated by 5'RACE using constant-segment primers. One entry per CDR3 protein, called by TCRdb with MiXCR from the 5' RACE reads. The sample has more than 150,000 distinct CDR3 sequences; about 18% are singletons. Findings and limits, study-wide: CD4+ bias marked clones expanding day 15 to 37, unlike balanced contracting clones. Memory sampled before infection contained some responding clones, suggesting cross-reactive memory joined. Among clones peaking at day 37 in the second wave, SARS-CoV-2 specificity remained unconfirmed.

The V and J ends lost 3 bases and 9 bases, in that order; junction bases with no gene match: 7. This CDR3 spans 14 amino acids. The sample holds a few counts of this clonotype. Antigen unknown. The material sequenced was PBMCs or a T cell subset sorted from them (not recorded which). The clonotype comes from a man between 18 and 29 years old who had mild COVID-19 (a few samples of this study predate the infection). Cell type and time point are not known. This rearrangement joins TRBV12-3 or TRBV12-4 to TRBJ2-1, with 8 bases identical to TRBD2. CDR3 coding DNA: TGTGCCAGCAGTTTGAGCGGGGGAGGCAGTGAGCAGTTCTTC. Amino acid sequence: CASSLSGGGSEQFF.